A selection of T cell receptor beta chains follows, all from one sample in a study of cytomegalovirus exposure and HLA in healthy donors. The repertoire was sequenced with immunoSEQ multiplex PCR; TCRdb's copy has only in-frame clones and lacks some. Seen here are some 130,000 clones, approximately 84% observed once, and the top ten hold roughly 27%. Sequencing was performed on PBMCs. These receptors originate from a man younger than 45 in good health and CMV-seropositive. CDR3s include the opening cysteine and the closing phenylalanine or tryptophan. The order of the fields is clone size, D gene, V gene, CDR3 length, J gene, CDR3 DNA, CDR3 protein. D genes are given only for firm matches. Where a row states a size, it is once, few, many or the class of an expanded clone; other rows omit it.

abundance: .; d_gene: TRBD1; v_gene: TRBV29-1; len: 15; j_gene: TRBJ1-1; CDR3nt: TGCAGCGTTATTGACAGGGGCAAGGGCGACACTGAAGCTTTCTTT; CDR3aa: CSVIDRGKGDTEAFF
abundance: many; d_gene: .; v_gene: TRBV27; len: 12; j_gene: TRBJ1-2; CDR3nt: TGTGCCAGCACCCTGGGAGGTTATGGCTACACCTTC; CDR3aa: CASTLGGYGYTF
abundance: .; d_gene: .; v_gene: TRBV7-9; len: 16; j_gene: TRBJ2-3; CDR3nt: TGTGCCAGCAGCTTACCCCCTGGGCTCGAGACAGATACGCAGTATTTT; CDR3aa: CASSLPPGLETDTQYF
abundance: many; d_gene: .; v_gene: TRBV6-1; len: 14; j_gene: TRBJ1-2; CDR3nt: TGTGCCAGCAGTGAAATGGGCAGGATCTATGGCTACACCTTC; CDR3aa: CASSEMGRIYGYTF
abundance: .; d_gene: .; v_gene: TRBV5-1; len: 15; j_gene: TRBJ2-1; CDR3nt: TGCGCCAGCAGCTTGGGGGTCGGGCAGGGTTCTGAGCAGTTCTTC; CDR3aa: CASSLGVGQGSEQFF
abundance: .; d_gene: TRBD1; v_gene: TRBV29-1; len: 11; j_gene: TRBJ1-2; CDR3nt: TGCAGCGGCGGGACAGGGGACGGCTACACCTTC; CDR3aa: CSGGTGDGYTF
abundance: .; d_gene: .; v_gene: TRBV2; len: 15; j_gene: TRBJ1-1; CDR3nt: TGTGCCAGCAGAACAGTCGGTACAGTGAACACTGAAGCTTTCTTT; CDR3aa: CASRTVGTVNTEAFF
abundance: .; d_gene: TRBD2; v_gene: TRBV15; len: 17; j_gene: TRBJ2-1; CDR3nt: TGTGCCACCAGCAGGGGCAGCGGGGGGCGCTCCTACAATGAGCAGTTCTTC; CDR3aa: CATSRGSGGRSYNEQFF
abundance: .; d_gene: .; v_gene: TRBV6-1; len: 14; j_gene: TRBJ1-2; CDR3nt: TGTGCCAGCAGTGAAGGCGGAGGGAGACCCCGCTACACCTTC; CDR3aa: CASSEGGGRPRYTF
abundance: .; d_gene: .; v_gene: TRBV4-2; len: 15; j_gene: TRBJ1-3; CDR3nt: TGTGCCAGCAGCCAAGACCGAGGCTCTGGAAACACCATATATTTT; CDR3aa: CASSQDRGSGNTIYF
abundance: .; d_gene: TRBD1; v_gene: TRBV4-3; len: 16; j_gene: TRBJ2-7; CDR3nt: TGCGCCAGCAGCCAAGATCCTCCGGGACAGGGCCGCGAGCAGTACTTC; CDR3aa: CASSQDPPGQGREQYF
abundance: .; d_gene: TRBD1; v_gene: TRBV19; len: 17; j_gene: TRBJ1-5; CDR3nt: TGTGCCAGTAGTATCACCCCCTCTTGGACAGGGAGTCAGCCCCAGCATTTT; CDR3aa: CASSITPSWTGSQPQHF
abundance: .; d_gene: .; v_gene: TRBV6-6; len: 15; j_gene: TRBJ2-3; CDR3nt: TGTGCCAGCAGTTACGGTGGGGGGGCCGCAGATACGCAGTATTTT; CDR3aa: CASSYGGGAADTQYF
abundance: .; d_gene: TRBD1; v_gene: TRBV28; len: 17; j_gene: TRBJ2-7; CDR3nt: TGTGCCAGCAGTTTAGACGGGACAGGGGGCGCCCCATACGAGCAGTACTTC; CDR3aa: CASSLDGTGGAPYEQYF
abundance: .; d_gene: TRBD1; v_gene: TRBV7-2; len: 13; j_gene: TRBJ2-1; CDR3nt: TGTGCCAGCAGCTTAGCCACCGGGACAGGGAAGTTCTTC; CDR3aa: CASSLATGTGKFF
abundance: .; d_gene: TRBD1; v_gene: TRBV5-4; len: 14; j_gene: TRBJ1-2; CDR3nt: TGTGCCAGCAGCAACAGGGGGCGCGGCTATGGCTACACCTTC; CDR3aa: CASSNRGRGYGYTF
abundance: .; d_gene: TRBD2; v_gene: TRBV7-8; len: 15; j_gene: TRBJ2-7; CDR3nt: TGTGCCAGCAGCCCGCGGACGGGGGGTGCACTGGAGCAGTACTTC; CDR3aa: CASSPRTGGALEQYF
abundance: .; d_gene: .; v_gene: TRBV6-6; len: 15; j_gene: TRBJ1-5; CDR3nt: TGTGCCAGCAGTTACAAGAACAACGGGGATCAGCCCCAGCATTTT; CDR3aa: CASSYKNNGDQPQHF
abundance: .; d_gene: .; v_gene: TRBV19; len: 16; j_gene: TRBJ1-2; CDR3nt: TGTGCCAGTAGCTCTCCGGGACAAACAGAAGGCTATGGCTACACCTTC; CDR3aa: CASSSPGQTEGYGYTF
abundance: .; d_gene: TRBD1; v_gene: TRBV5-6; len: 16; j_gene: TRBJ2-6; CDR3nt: TGTGCCAGCAGCACCCTAGGGGGCACGGGGGCCAACGTCCTGACTTTC; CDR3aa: CASSTLGGTGANVLTF
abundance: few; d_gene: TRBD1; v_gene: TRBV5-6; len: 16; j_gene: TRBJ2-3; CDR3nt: TGTGCCAGCAGCTTGGCGACAGGGGGCGCTTCAGATACGCAGTATTTT; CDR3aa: CASSLATGGASDTQYF
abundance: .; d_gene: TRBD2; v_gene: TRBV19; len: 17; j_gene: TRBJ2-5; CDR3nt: TGTGCCAGTAGTATTGGTAGCGGGGGGTCAACAAGGGAGACCCAGTACTTC; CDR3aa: CASSIGSGGSTRETQYF
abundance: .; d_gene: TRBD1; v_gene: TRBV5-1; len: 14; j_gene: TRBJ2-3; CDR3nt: TGCGCCAGCGAAGGGACAGGAAGCACAGATACGCAGTATTTT; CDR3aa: CASEGTGSTDTQYF
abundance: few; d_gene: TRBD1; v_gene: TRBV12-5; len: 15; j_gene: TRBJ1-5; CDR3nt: TGTGCTAGTGGCAAAGGACAGGGCGGCAATCAGCCCCAGCATTTT; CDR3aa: CASGKGQGGNQPQHF
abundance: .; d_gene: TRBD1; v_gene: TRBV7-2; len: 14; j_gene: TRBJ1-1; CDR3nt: TGTGCCAGCAGCCCGAGACAGGGGTGGACTGAAGCTTTCTTT; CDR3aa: CASSPRQGWTEAFF
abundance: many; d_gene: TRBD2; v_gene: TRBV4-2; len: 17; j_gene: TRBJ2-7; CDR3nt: TGTGCCAGCAGCCAAGAAGGACTAGCGGGACGGAACTACGAGCAGTACTTC; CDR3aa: CASSQEGLAGRNYEQYF
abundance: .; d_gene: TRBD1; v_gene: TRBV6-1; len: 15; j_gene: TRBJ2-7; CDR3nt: TGTGCCAGCACCCTCCTATCTGGACAGGGTCTCGAGCAGTACTTC; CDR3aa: CASTLLSGQGLEQYF
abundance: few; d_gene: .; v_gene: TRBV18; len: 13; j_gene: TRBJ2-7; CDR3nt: TGTGCCAGCTCGGACCGGGGAACCTACGAGCAGTACTTC; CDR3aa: CASSDRGTYEQYF
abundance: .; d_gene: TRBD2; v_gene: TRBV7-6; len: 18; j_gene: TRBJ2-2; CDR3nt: TGTGCCAGCAGCTTATACCCTAGCGGGGGGTTCTGGGCCGGGGAGCTGTTTTTT; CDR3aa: CASSLYPSGGFWAGELFF
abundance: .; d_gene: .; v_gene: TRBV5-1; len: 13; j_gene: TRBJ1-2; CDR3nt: TGCGCCAGCAGCTTGGATGAGAACTATGGCTACACCTTC; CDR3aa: CASSLDENYGYTF
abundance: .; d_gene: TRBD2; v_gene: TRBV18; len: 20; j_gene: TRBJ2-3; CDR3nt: TGTGCCAGCTCACCCACCAGGGGGGCTAGCGGGGGGCGACCCTCCGATACGCAGTATTTT; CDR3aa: CASSPTRGASGGRPSDTQYF
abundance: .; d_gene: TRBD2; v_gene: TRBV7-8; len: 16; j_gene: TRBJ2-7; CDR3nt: TGTGCCAGCAGCTTAGCGATTAGCGGGGGCTCCTACGAGCAGTACTTC; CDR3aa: CASSLAISGGSYEQYF
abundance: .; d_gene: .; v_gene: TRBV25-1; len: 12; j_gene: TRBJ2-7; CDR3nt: TGTGCCAGCAGTGCCGCTACCTACGAGCAGTACTTC; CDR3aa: CASSAATYEQYF
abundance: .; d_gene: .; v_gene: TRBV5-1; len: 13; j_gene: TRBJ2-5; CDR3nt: TGCGCCAGCAGCTGGGGGCTGAGAGAGACCCAGTACTTC; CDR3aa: CASSWGLRETQYF
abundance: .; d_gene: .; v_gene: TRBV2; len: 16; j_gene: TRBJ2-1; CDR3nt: TGTGCCAGCAGCGCCGTTACAGGGGCGGGATACAATGAGCAGTTCTTC; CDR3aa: CASSAVTGAGYNEQFF
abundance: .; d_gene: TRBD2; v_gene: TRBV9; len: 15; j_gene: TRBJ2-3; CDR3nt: TGTGCCAGCAGCCCCAGCGGGATAAGCACAGATACGCAGTATTTT; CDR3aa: CASSPSGISTDTQYF
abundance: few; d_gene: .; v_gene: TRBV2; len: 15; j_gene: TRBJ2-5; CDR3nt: TGTGCCAGCAGTGAGGGGACTCGAGTCCAAGAGACCCAGTACTTC; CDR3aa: CASSEGTRVQETQYF
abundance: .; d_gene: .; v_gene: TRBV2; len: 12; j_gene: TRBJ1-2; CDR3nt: TGTGCCAGCAACCGGGGGATCTATGGCTACACCTTC; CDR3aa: CASNRGIYGYTF
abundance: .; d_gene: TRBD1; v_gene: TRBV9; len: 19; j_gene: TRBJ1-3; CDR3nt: TGTGCCAGCAGCGTAGGGGGGACAGGCGACTCCTCTGACGGAAACACCATATATTTT; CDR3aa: CASSVGGTGDSSDGNTIYF
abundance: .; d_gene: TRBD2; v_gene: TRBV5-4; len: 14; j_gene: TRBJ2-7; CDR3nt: TGTGCCAGCAGCTTGGGCGGGAGCCCCTACGAGCAGTACTTC; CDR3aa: CASSLGGSPYEQYF
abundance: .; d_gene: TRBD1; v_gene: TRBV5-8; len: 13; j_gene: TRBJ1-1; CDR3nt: TGTGCCAGCAGCCAGACAGGGAGGTCTGAAGCTTTCTTT; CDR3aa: CASSQTGRSEAFF
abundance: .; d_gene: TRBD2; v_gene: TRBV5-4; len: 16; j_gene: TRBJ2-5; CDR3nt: TGTGCCAGCAGCTTGGGCCGGACTAGCGGCAAAGAGACCCAGTACTTC; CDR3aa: CASSLGRTSGKETQYF
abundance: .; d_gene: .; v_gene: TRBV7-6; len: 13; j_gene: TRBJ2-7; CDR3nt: TGTGCCAGCAGCTCAATTAGATCGAGCGAGCAGTACTTC; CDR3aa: CASSSIRSSEQYF
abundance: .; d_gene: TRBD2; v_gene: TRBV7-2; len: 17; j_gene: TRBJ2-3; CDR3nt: TGTGCCAGCAGCTTCTCGGCTGCGGGGGGAAGCACAGATACGCAGTATTTT; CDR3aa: CASSFSAAGGSTDTQYF
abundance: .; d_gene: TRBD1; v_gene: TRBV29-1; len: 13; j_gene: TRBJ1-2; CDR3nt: TGCAGCTTTATTTGGACAGGGAAAGAAGGCTACACCTTC; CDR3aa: CSFIWTGKEGYTF
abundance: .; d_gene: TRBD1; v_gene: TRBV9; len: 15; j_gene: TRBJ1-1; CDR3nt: TGTGCCAGCAGCACACCCGGGACAGGGGGGACTGAAGCTTTCTTT; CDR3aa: CASSTPGTGGTEAFF
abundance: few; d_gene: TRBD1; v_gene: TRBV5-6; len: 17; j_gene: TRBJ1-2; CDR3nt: TGTGCCAGCAGTAGACAGGGGCCTGGGAGTTCAGACTATGGCTACACCTTC; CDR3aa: CASSRQGPGSSDYGYTF
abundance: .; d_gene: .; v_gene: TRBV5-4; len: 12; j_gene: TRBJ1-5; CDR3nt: TGTGCCAGCAGCTTGCTCGGTCAGCCCCAGCATTTT; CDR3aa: CASSLLGQPQHF
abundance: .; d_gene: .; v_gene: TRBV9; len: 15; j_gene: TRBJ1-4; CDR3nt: TGTGCCAGCAGCGTAGCGTCAGGAATTAATGAAAAACTGTTTTTT; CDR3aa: CASSVASGINEKLFF
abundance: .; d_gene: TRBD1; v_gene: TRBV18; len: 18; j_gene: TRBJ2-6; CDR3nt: TGTGCCAGCTCTCCAGGACAGGGCCTAGGAGCTGGGGCCAACGTCCTGACTTTC; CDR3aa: CASSPGQGLGAGANVLTF
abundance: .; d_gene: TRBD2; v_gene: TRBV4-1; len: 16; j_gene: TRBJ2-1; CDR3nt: TGCGCCAGCAGCCAAGATGCTAGCGGGAGGGTCAATGAGCAGTTCTTC; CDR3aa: CASSQDASGRVNEQFF
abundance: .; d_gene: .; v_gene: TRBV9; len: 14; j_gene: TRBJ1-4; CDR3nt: TGTGCCAGCAGCGTAGCAGGGTCTAATGAAAAACTGTTTTTT; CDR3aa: CASSVAGSNEKLFF
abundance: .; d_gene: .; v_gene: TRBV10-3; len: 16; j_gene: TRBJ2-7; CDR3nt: TGTGCCATCAGTGCCTCCCTGGGCATGAGCTCCTACGAGCAGTACTTC; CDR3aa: CAISASLGMSSYEQYF
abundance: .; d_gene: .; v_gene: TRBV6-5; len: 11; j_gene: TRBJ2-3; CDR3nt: TGTGCCAGCACTACTAGAGATACGCAGTATTTT; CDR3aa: CASTTRDTQYF
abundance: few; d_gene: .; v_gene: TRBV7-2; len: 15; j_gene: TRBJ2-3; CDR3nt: TGTGCCAGCAGCTTAGCTAGTACTAGCACAGATACGCAGTATTTT; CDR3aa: CASSLASTSTDTQYF
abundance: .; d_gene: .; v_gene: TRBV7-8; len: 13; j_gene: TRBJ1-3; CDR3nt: TGTGCCAGCAGCTTTGACGACAGAGGCACCATATATTTT; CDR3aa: CASSFDDRGTIYF
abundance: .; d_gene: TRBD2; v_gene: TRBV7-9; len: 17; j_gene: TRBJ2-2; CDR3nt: TGTGCCAGCAGCCGGTGGGTGACTAGCCAGAACACCGGGGAGCTGTTTTTT; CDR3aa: CASSRWVTSQNTGELFF
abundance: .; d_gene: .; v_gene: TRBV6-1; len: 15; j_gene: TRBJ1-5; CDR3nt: TGTGCCAGCAGTTTCACGGGAAATAGCAATCAGCCCCAGCATTTT; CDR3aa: CASSFTGNSNQPQHF
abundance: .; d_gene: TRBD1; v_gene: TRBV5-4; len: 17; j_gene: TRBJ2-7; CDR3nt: TGTGCCAGCAGCTTGGGGGGGACAGGGGGGAACCTTGACGAGCAGTACTTC; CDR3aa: CASSLGGTGGNLDEQYF
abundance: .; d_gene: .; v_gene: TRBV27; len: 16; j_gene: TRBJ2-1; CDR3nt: TGTGCCAGCAGTTTATACGGACGGGGAGCCTACAATGAGCAGTTCTTC; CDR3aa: CASSLYGRGAYNEQFF